A selection of T cell receptor beta chains follows, all from one sample in a study of identical twins' blood T cells. TCRdb re-analysed the 5' RACE reads in MiXCR, keeping a single row per CDR3 protein. The sample shows fewer than 450,000 distinct CDR3 sequences, 28% of them seen only once. Sequencing was carried out using PBMCs. The receptors derive from a woman aged 18 to 49 in good health. Both conserved end residues are part of each CDR3. Each record gives: D gene, J gene, clone size, V gene, CDR3 DNA, CDR3 protein. The D gene is left open where the match is weak. Clone size is stated in some rows and not others, as once, few, many or a class when expanded.

d_gene: -; j_gene: TRBJ2-1; abundance: -; v_gene: TRBV29-1; CDR3nt: TGCAGCGTTGGTGTCAGGGTTCTGAAGGATGAGCAGTTCTTC; CDR3aa: CSVGVRVLKDEQFF
d_gene: -; j_gene: TRBJ2-3; abundance: -; v_gene: TRBV12-5; CDR3nt: TGTGCTAGTGGTTTGAGCACAGATACGCAGTATTTT; CDR3aa: CASGLSTDTQYF
d_gene: -; j_gene: TRBJ2-3; abundance: once; v_gene: TRBV12-3/TRBV12-4; CDR3nt: TGTGCCAGCAGCCCTGGGGGAAGTCGGGCAGATACGCAGTATTTT; CDR3aa: CASSPGGSRADTQYF
d_gene: -; j_gene: TRBJ1-1; abundance: many; v_gene: TRBV29-1; CDR3nt: TGCAGCGTCGAACGGGGGCGGGACACTGAAGCTTTCTTT; CDR3aa: CSVERGRDTEAFF
d_gene: -; j_gene: TRBJ2-2; abundance: -; v_gene: TRBV12-3/TRBV12-4; CDR3nt: TGTGCCAGCAGCCGGACCCTGAACACCGGGGAGCTGTTTTTT; CDR3aa: CASSRTLNTGELFF
d_gene: -; j_gene: TRBJ2-7; abundance: -; v_gene: TRBV7-6; CDR3nt: TGTGCCAGCAGCTTAGCTGTCTCCTACGAGCAGTACTTC; CDR3aa: CASSLAVSYEQYF
d_gene: -; j_gene: TRBJ1-3; abundance: many; v_gene: TRBV20-1; CDR3nt: TGCAGTGCTAGGGAATTGGCACGCGGGAACACCATATATTTT; CDR3aa: CSARELARGNTIYF
d_gene: -; j_gene: TRBJ2-1; abundance: few; v_gene: TRBV5-1; CDR3nt: TGCGCCAGCAGCTTGGTAGTAGAGTACAATGAGCAGTTCTTC; CDR3aa: CASSLVVEYNEQFF
d_gene: TRBD1; j_gene: TRBJ2-3; abundance: few; v_gene: TRBV5-4; CDR3nt: TGTGCCAGCAGCTCCTACAGGGGGCAGGAGGCAGATACGCAGTATTTT; CDR3aa: CASSSYRGQEADTQYF
d_gene: -; j_gene: TRBJ1-4; abundance: few; v_gene: TRBV2; CDR3nt: TGTGCCAGCAGATATCGGCAGCCGGAAAAACTGTTTTTT; CDR3aa: CASRYRQPEKLFF
d_gene: TRBD1; j_gene: TRBJ1-1; abundance: -; v_gene: TRBV5-1; CDR3nt: TGCGCCAGCAGCTTGGCAGGGGGAATGAACACTGAAGCTTTCTTT; CDR3aa: CASSLAGGMNTEAFF
d_gene: -; j_gene: TRBJ1-6; abundance: -; v_gene: TRBV12-3/TRBV12-4; CDR3nt: TGTGCCAGCAGTCCCCGGGAATTTAATTCACCCCTCCACTTT; CDR3aa: CASSPREFNSPLHF
d_gene: -; j_gene: TRBJ2-1; abundance: -; v_gene: TRBV28; CDR3nt: TGTGCCAACAGTTTCTCTCGGAATGAGCAGTTCTTC; CDR3aa: CANSFSRNEQFF
d_gene: -; j_gene: TRBJ1-1; abundance: -; v_gene: TRBV2; CDR3nt: TGTGCCAGCCCTAGAACCCTGGACACTGAAGCTTTCTTT; CDR3aa: CASPRTLDTEAFF
d_gene: -; j_gene: TRBJ1-2; abundance: few; v_gene: TRBV25-1; CDR3nt: TGTGCCACCTACAGCTATGGCTACACCTTC; CDR3aa: CATYSYGYTF
d_gene: -; j_gene: TRBJ1-2; abundance: -; v_gene: TRBV29-1; CDR3nt: TGCAGCGTTCACAATGGGGCTCGCTACACCTTC; CDR3aa: CSVHNGARYTF
d_gene: -; j_gene: TRBJ1-3; abundance: few; v_gene: TRBV7-9; CDR3nt: TGTGCCAGCAGCCACCAAGAAAGAACCTCTGGAAACACCATATATTTT; CDR3aa: CASSHQERTSGNTIYF
d_gene: -; j_gene: TRBJ2-1; abundance: -; v_gene: TRBV11-3; CDR3nt: TGTGCCAGCAGCTTAGTCGGGGATTACAATGAGCAGTTCTTC; CDR3aa: CASSLVGDYNEQFF
d_gene: -; j_gene: TRBJ1-1; abundance: few; v_gene: TRBV7-9; CDR3nt: TGTGCCAGCAGGCAAACCCCGGGGGGCTACACTGAAGCTTTCTTT; CDR3aa: CASRQTPGGYTEAFF
d_gene: -; j_gene: TRBJ1-1; abundance: -; v_gene: TRBV20-1; CDR3nt: TGCAGTGCTAGAGTCTCAGGGCTGAACACTGAAGCTTTCTTT; CDR3aa: CSARVSGLNTEAFF
d_gene: -; j_gene: TRBJ2-2; abundance: -; v_gene: TRBV20-1; CDR3nt: TGCAGTGCTAGCCTCGGTGGGCTCACCGGGGAGCTGTTTTTT; CDR3aa: CSASLGGLTGELFF
d_gene: -; j_gene: TRBJ2-2; abundance: -; v_gene: TRBV11-1; CDR3nt: TGTGCCAGCAGCTTAGTCCGGACCCTCATGCCCGGGGAGCTGTTTTTT; CDR3aa: CASSLVRTLMPGELFF
d_gene: -; j_gene: TRBJ2-1; abundance: -; v_gene: TRBV19; CDR3nt: TGTACCAGTAGTATAGCAAGGAGGGGGGCGTACAATGAGCAGTTCTTC; CDR3aa: CTSSIARRGAYNEQFF
d_gene: TRBD2; j_gene: TRBJ2-7; abundance: few; v_gene: TRBV11-2; CDR3nt: TGTGCCAGCAGCTTAGACGAAACGGGAGGAGCACCCTACGAGCAGTACTTC; CDR3aa: CASSLDETGGAPYEQYF
d_gene: -; j_gene: TRBJ2-3; abundance: -; v_gene: TRBV9; CDR3nt: TGTGCCAGCAGCGTAGGGGGGGCGCAAGATACGCAGTATTTT; CDR3aa: CASSVGGAQDTQYF
d_gene: TRBD2; j_gene: TRBJ2-2; abundance: -; v_gene: TRBV6-5; CDR3nt: TGTGCCAGCAGCCTCAGCGGGAGACCTCAGAACACCGGGGAGCTGTTTTTT; CDR3aa: CASSLSGRPQNTGELFF
d_gene: -; j_gene: TRBJ2-1; abundance: -; v_gene: TRBV3-1; CDR3nt: TGTGCCAGCACCCAAAGGGGTGGACTTTTCAATGAGCAGTTCTTC; CDR3aa: CASTQRGGLFNEQFF
d_gene: -; j_gene: TRBJ1-1; abundance: -; v_gene: TRBV29-1; CDR3nt: TGCAGCGTTGAAGCAGTCACTGAAGCTTTCTTT; CDR3aa: CSVEAVTEAFF
d_gene: -; j_gene: TRBJ1-2; abundance: few; v_gene: TRBV4-1; CDR3nt: TGCGCCAGCAGCCAATCCGGGACCTTCTATGGCTACACCTTC; CDR3aa: CASSQSGTFYGYTF
d_gene: -; j_gene: TRBJ2-2; abundance: -; v_gene: TRBV5-1; CDR3nt: TGCGCCAGCAGCTTAGGAGATACGAACACCGGGGAGCTGTTTTTT; CDR3aa: CASSLGDTNTGELFF
d_gene: -; j_gene: TRBJ1-2; abundance: few; v_gene: TRBV10-2; CDR3nt: TGCGCCAGCAGCGCCGAGGGAGGGCTTCGTATGTATGGCTACACCTTC; CDR3aa: CASSAEGGLRMYGYTF
d_gene: -; j_gene: TRBJ1-6; abundance: -; v_gene: TRBV6-5; CDR3nt: TGTGCCAGCAGTTTCCGCGATTCACCCCTCCACTTT; CDR3aa: CASSFRDSPLHF
d_gene: -; j_gene: TRBJ2-7; abundance: -; v_gene: TRBV20-1; CDR3nt: TGCAGTGCTAGAGAGATGACAGGCTCGTACGAGCAGTACTTC; CDR3aa: CSAREMTGSYEQYF
d_gene: -; j_gene: TRBJ2-1; abundance: few; v_gene: TRBV29-1; CDR3nt: TGCAGCGTTGAATGGAGGGTCAATGAGCAGTTCTTC; CDR3aa: CSVEWRVNEQFF
d_gene: -; j_gene: TRBJ1-3; abundance: few; v_gene: TRBV19; CDR3nt: TGTGCCAGTAGTTTTGAGGTTGCGAGAGGGTCTGGAAACACCATATATTTT; CDR3aa: CASSFEVARGSGNTIYF
d_gene: -; j_gene: TRBJ1-1; abundance: few; v_gene: TRBV27; CDR3nt: TGTGCCAGCAGATCAAATGGGGGTCAGGAAGCTTTCTTT; CDR3aa: CASRSNGGQEAFF
d_gene: -; j_gene: TRBJ2-5; abundance: few; v_gene: TRBV9; CDR3nt: TGTGCCAGCAGCGTAGCTGGAGAAGCAGGAGAGACCCAGTACTTC; CDR3aa: CASSVAGEAGETQYF
d_gene: -; j_gene: TRBJ2-1; abundance: -; v_gene: TRBV20-1; CDR3nt: TGCAGTGTTAGGGCGGAACTATACCATGAGCAGTTCTTC; CDR3aa: CSVRAELYHEQFF
d_gene: -; j_gene: TRBJ2-1; abundance: few; v_gene: TRBV11-2; CDR3nt: TGTGCCAGCAGCTCCCCCTTAAGCGATGAGCAGTTCTTC; CDR3aa: CASSSPLSDEQFF
d_gene: TRBD2; j_gene: TRBJ2-7; abundance: -; v_gene: TRBV11-2; CDR3nt: TGTGCCAGCAGCTTAAGCCCAGCGGGAGTGCGCGAGCAGTACTTC; CDR3aa: CASSLSPAGVREQYF
d_gene: TRBD1; j_gene: TRBJ2-2; abundance: -; v_gene: TRBV5-6; CDR3nt: TGTGCCAGCAGACCAACCGGGACAGGGTCGGGGGAGCTGTTTTTT; CDR3aa: CASRPTGTGSGELFF
d_gene: -; j_gene: TRBJ1-5; abundance: -; v_gene: TRBV6-1; CDR3nt: TGTGCCGGCGGAGGGGGTCAGCCCCAGCATTTT; CDR3aa: CAGGGGQPQHF
d_gene: -; j_gene: TRBJ1-1; abundance: -; v_gene: TRBV7-9; CDR3nt: TGTGCCAGCAGCTTAGGCGGTTTCCCCACTGAAGCTTTCTTC; CDR3aa: CASSLGGFPTEAFF
d_gene: -; j_gene: TRBJ2-2; abundance: many; v_gene: TRBV9; CDR3nt: TGTGCCAGCAGCCCCATTTTAGGGGGAGACACCGGGGAGCTGTTTTTT; CDR3aa: CASSPILGGDTGELFF
d_gene: TRBD1; j_gene: TRBJ1-6; abundance: -; v_gene: TRBV27; CDR3nt: TGTGCCAGCAGGTTATTGACCGGGACAGGGGAGAATTCACCCCTCCACTTT; CDR3aa: CASRLLTGTGENSPLHF
d_gene: TRBD1; j_gene: TRBJ1-5; abundance: few; v_gene: TRBV7-9; CDR3nt: TGTGCCAGCAGTTCTACCCGGGACAGTGGGGGTCGGCCCCAGCATTTT; CDR3aa: CASSSTRDSGGRPQHF
d_gene: -; j_gene: TRBJ1-1; abundance: -; v_gene: TRBV20-1; CDR3nt: TGCAGTGCCGTGTTACTACGGGGGGATAACACTGAAGCTTTCTTT; CDR3aa: CSAVLLRGDNTEAFF
d_gene: -; j_gene: TRBJ1-6; abundance: -; v_gene: TRBV5-1; CDR3nt: TGCGCCAGCAGCTTGGAAGTGGTTGGCTCACCCCTCCACTTT; CDR3aa: CASSLEVVGSPLHF
d_gene: -; j_gene: TRBJ1-6; abundance: once; v_gene: TRBV12-3/TRBV12-4; CDR3nt: TGTGCCAGCAGTTTAGCGACCAGGGGAAATTCACCCCTCCACTTT; CDR3aa: CASSLATRGNSPLHF
d_gene: -; j_gene: TRBJ2-7; abundance: -; v_gene: TRBV30; CDR3nt: TGTGCCTGGAGTGGATCGACAGCATGTTGGGACGAGCAGTACTTC; CDR3aa: CAWSGSTACWDEQYF
d_gene: -; j_gene: TRBJ1-2; abundance: -; v_gene: TRBV3-1; CDR3nt: TGTGCCAGCAGCCAAGAAGCTCTTGGCTACACCTTC; CDR3aa: CASSQEALGYTF
d_gene: -; j_gene: TRBJ1-4; abundance: -; v_gene: TRBV7-9; CDR3nt: TGTGCCAGCACCTCGCCTGGGCTGGGTCGGGAAAAACTGTTTTTT; CDR3aa: CASTSPGLGREKLFF
d_gene: -; j_gene: TRBJ2-2; abundance: few; v_gene: TRBV7-8; CDR3nt: TGTGCCAGCAGCTTTCCAATATTCGGGAACACCGGGGAGCTGTTTTTT; CDR3aa: CASSFPIFGNTGELFF